The 10 T cell receptor beta chains given below trace back to one sample, sequenced in a study of T cell repertoires in cytomegalovirus infection. Their target antigens are unknown. TCRdb itself ran the reads through MiXCR, one entry per CDR3 protein. The table shows roughly 990,000 distinct CDR3 sequences, with approximately 33% occurring only once. The input for sequencing was cultured CD8+ T cells from PBMCs, taken from culture after CMV antigen stimulation. The source of these receptors is a human donor in good health (CMV status not recorded). Some clones in this sample may be carry-over from other donors' samples.

The V call is TRBV4-3, the J call TRBJ1-2; maybe TRBD1 (6 bases). This CDR3 comprises 13 residues. The germline gives CDR1 LGHNA, CDR2 YSLEER. Trimming cost V 1 base and J 10 bases, with 13 bases left between them. The CDR3 DNA sequence: TGCGCCAGCAGCCAAGGTACAGGGAGGGTCTACACCTTC. Protein sequence: CASSQGTGRVYTF.

The rearrangement uses TRBV10-3 and TRBJ1-1; D unresolved. CDR3 length equals 11 residues. The V and J ends lost 0 bases and 7 bases respectively, with 3 bases between them. Germline values: CDR1 ENHRY, CDR2 SYGVKD. In DNA form, the CDR3 reads TGTGCCATCAGTGAGTCTTTTGAAGCTTTCTTT. As protein: CAISESFEAFF.

This clonotype has a handful of counts. This chain connects TRBV7-9 to TRBJ2-1, with a weak D call TRBD1 (6 bases). With 1 base removed from V and 7 bases from J, the gap between germline ends came to 11 bases. The germline V gene encodes CDR1 SEHNR and CDR2 FQNEAQ (reference sequence). The CDR3 covers 14 residues. The CDR3 sequence is CASSLEAGVNEQFF. DNA for the CDR3: TGTGCCAGCAGCTTAGAGGCAGGGGTGAATGAGCAGTTCTTC.

This clonotype has at least ten counts. This chain connects TRBV12-3 or TRBV12-4 to TRBJ2-3, with D maybe TRBD2 (5 bases). CDR3 length equals 15 residues. Trimming left V 6 bases short and J 3 bases short, with 16 bases between. CDR3 coding DNA: TGTGCCAGCAGCAGAACCTACGGAGGAACAGATACGCAGTATTTT. Translation: CASSRTYGGTDTQYF.

This clonotype appeared a few times. The chain uses TRBV6-1 and TRBJ1-2; D gene uncertain. V was pared by 3 bases and J by 4 bases, with 24 bases between. This CDR3 spans 18 amino acids. Looked up from germline, CDR1 is MNHNS and CDR2 is SASEGT. The DNA of the CDR3 is TGTGCCAGCAGTGACCACCCCGGGCAGCCCGCGGCCTTCTATGGCTACACCTTC. This encodes CASSDHPGQPAAFYGYTF.

This clonotype was counted between two and nine times. The rearrangement uses TRBV7-9 and TRBJ1-1, with D possibly matching TRBD1 (5 bases). Per the germline V gene, CDR1 is SEHNR and CDR2 is FQNEAQ (reference sequence). The CDR3 consists of 12 residues. The ends were cut back, 1 base at V and 8 bases at J, with 8 bases in the middle. In nucleotides, the CDR3 is TGTGCCAGCAGCTTAGGGGGGATGGAAGCTTTCTTT. Protein: CASSLGGMEAFF.

The V and J genes are TRBV20-1 and TRBJ2-1; D gene ambiguous. Deletions cut 0 bases from V and 8 bases from J, with 20 bases between. CDR1 is DFQATT and CDR2 is SNEGSKA in the germline V gene (reference sequence). The CDR3 is made up of 16 amino acids. The CDR3 spells CSARDMVGPQGDEQFF. CDR3 bases: TGCAGTGCTAGAGATATGGTAGGCCCCCAAGGCGATGAGCAGTTCTTC.

The rearrangement joins TRBV12-3 or TRBV12-4 to TRBJ1-2; D uncertain. This CDR3 comprises 15 residues. V gave up 3 bases and J gave up 0 bases, with 11 bases separating them. CDR3 amino acids: CASSFSQVTNYGYTF. In DNA form, the CDR3 reads TGTGCCAGCAGTTTCTCCCAGGTTACTAACTATGGCTACACCTTC.

In its sample, this clonotype was seen many times. The gene calls are TRBV7-9 and TRBJ1-2, with 8 positions matching TRBD1. This CDR3 region has 15 residues. J lost 0 bases, V lost 5 bases, and 5 bases had no gene match. Germline assignment: CDR1 SEHNR and CDR2 FQNEAQ (reference sequence). CDR3 coding DNA: TGTGCCAGCAGCCTGGGGACAGGCGCTAACTATGGCTACACCTTC. Translating it yields CASSLGTGANYGYTF.

Only one count was recorded for this clonotype. This CDR3 reads CASSLELGAHEQYV. For the CDR3, the DNA is TGTGCCAGCAGCTTGGAATTGGGAGCGCACGAGCAGTACGTC. This chain joins TRBV5-6 and TRBJ2-7, with D maybe TRBD2 (5 bases). CDR1 is SGHDT, CDR2 YYEEEE, per germline. This CDR3 has 14 amino acids. The V end was cut by 0 bases, the J end by 5 bases, with 12 bases between.